These 27 T cell receptor beta chains originate from one sample sequenced in a study of T-cell reconstitution after alpha-beta-depleted transplantation in children. Library preparation (for TCRbeta) was performed with unique molecular identifiers. MiXCR, run by TCRdb on the PCR reads, gives a single entry per CDR3 protein. This sample carries more than 500,000 distinct CDR3 sequences, roughly 11% of them seen once, and the ten largest clones take approximately 14%. The sample in question was PBMCs, mostly from graft donor cells, obtained 180 days after TCRalphabeta/CD19-depleted stem cell transplant. These receptors were obtained from a female patient aged 2-10 years who had a stem cell transplant for aplastic anemia, so the T cells may come from the graft donor.

V and J are TRBV28 and TRBJ1-2, with 8 bases matching TRBD1. The CDR3 runs to 14 residues. CDR1 and CDR2 from the germline V gene are MDHEN and SYDVKM. The V gene end was trimmed by 6 bases and the J gene end by 5 bases; junction bases not matched to a gene: 8. The CDR3 is CASSWTGSGYGYTF. CDR3 sequence (DNA): TGTGCCAGCAGCTGGACAGGGTCGGGGTATGGCTACACCTTC.

V is TRBV28 and J is TRBJ2-7, with TRBD2 identical over 7 bases. The J segment lost 1 base and the V segment lost 7 bases, leaving 10 bases of the junction unmatched. This CDR3 spans 15 amino acids. In germline, CDR1 is MDHEN, CDR2 SYDVKM. CDR3 nucleotides: TGTGCCAGCACTTCAAGCGGGAAGGGTTCCTACGAGCAGTACTTC. Its translation: CASTSSGKGSYEQYF.

The chain combines TRBV27 with TRBJ2-3; weak D call: TRBD2 (6 bases). CDR1 MNHEY and CDR2 SMNVEV come from the germline V gene (reference sequence). The CDR3 runs 13 residues. Trimming left V 3 bases short and J 4 bases short, with 8 bases between. CDR3 amino acids: CASSFTSPDTQYF. The CDR3, as DNA: TGTGCCAGCAGTTTCACTAGCCCAGATACGCAGTATTTT.

This clonotype was observed a handful of times. The chain employs TRBV5-6 and TRBJ1-1; D uncertain. V lost 1 base to trimming and J lost 0 bases, with 10 bases between them. CDR3 length: 15 amino acids. Germline CDR1 and CDR2: SGHDT and YYEEEE. CDR3 sequence reads: CASSLRPALNTEAFF. Written as DNA, the CDR3 is TGTGCCAGCAGCTTGCGTCCAGCCTTGAACACTGAAGCTTTCTTT.

The V gene is TRBV6-1, the J gene TRBJ1-1; possible D gene TRBD1, 5 bases. Trimming took off 7 bases at V and 3 bases at J, with 18 bases between the two ends. In germline, CDR1 is MNHNS, CDR2 SASEGT. The CDR3 consists of 15 residues. This CDR3 is CASKGVFGLDTEAFF. The CDR3 nucleotides read TGTGCCAGCAAAGGGGTATTCGGTTTGGACACTGAAGCTTTCTTT.

This clonotype showed up many times. V and J are TRBV5-5 and TRBJ2-4; D gene uncertain. Germline CDR1 and CDR2: SGHKS and YYEKEE (reference sequence). V lost 4 bases, J lost 6 bases, and 26 bases lay in between. This CDR3 contains 18 residues. The DNA of the CDR3 is TGTGCCAGCAGCAGAGCGATAGGGCGAGTCCCATGGCGAAACATTCAGTACTTC. Its protein is CASSRAIGRVPWRNIQYF.

The CDR3 loop is CASSPPLLAFQETQYF. In DNA, the CDR3 is TGTGCCAGCAGCCCGCCTCTACTAGCGTTCCAAGAGACCCAGTACTTC. The V call is TRBV5-5, the J call TRBJ2-5; 7 nucleotides match TRBD2. CDR1 is SGHKS, CDR2 YYEKEE, per germline (reference sequence). After removal of 4 bases from V and 1 base from J, the junction contained 10 bases not matched to a gene. CDR3 length equals 16 residues.

The chain has TRBV12-3 or TRBV12-4 and TRBJ1-5; possibly TRBD1 for D (5 bases). The length of the CDR3 is 15 residues. The V end lost 3 bases, the J end lost 0 bases, and 9 bases lay between the germline ends. As DNA, the CDR3 is TGTGCCAGCAGTTTGAAGGGGAATAGCAATCAGCCCCAGCATTTT. Encoded protein: CASSLKGNSNQPQHF.

This clonotype was observed a few times. J is TRBJ2-7 and V is TRBV27; 7 bases are a match to TRBD1. The CDR3 length is 16 residues. Losses at the gene ends were 5 bases for V and 2 bases for J; bases not matched to a gene: 12. The germline gives CDR1 MNHEY, CDR2 SMNVEV (reference sequence). The CDR3, as DNA: TGTGCCAGCAGTCCCCCACAGGGGTCCCTACCCTACGAGCAGTACGTC. Translating gives CASSPPQGSLPYEQYV.

This sequence joins TRBV7-9 and TRBJ2-1, with D possibly called TRBD1 or TRBD2 (5 bases each). Trimming cost V 3 bases and J 6 bases, with 18 bases left between them. Germline values: CDR1 SEHNR, CDR2 FQNEAQ (reference sequence). The CDR3 is 16 residues long. The CDR3 DNA reads as TGTGCCAGCAGCTTGTCCAATTGGGGGACCCCCAATGAGCAGTTCTTC. As protein: CASSLSNWGTPNEQFF.

This clonotype was seen at least ten times. The rearrangement uses TRBV4-1 and TRBJ1-2; the D is unclear. The germline CDR1 and CDR2 sequences are MGHRA and YSYEKL. V was clipped by 0 bases and J by 8 bases, with 13 bases between them. The CDR3 covers 14 residues. The CDR3 nucleotides are TGCGCCAGCAGCCAAGACTTACCCGGTGGCGGCTACACCTTC. Protein product: CASSQDLPGGGYTF.

The chain combines TRBV6-5 with TRBJ1-1; unclear D gene. Germline V lookup: CDR1 MNHEY, CDR2 SVGAGI. V was cut by 2 bases and J by 5 bases, with 15 bases left in between. This CDR3 has 15 amino acids. CDR3 amino acids: CASSYLRSKWTEAFF. CDR3 sequence (DNA): TGTGCCAGCAGTTACCTTCGGTCAAAATGGACTGAAGCTTTCTTT.

This chain uses TRBV7-9 with TRBJ2-3, with 7 bases aligning to TRBD2. The CDR3 has 13 amino acids. The V and J ends lost 8 bases and 2 bases, in that order; junction bases with no gene match: 4. Germline CDR1 reads SEHNR; CDR2 reads FQNEAQ (reference sequence). CDR3 DNA: TGTGCCAGCTTGGGACTACTCACAGATACGCAGTATTTT. The encoded protein is CASLGLLTDTQYF.

CDR3 protein: CASSPVGRPTDTQYF. CDR3 nucleotide sequence: TGTGCCAGCAGCCCCGTTGGTCGCCCCACAGATACGCAGTATTTT. The V and J genes are TRBV7-2 and TRBJ2-3; D ambiguous. V lost 5 bases, J lost 2 bases, and 14 bases lay in between. Looked up from germline, CDR1 is SGHTA and CDR2 is FQGNSA. The CDR3 runs to 15 residues. Looking up the rest from reference TRBV7-2 and TRBJ2-3 gives the full variable domain: GAGVSQSPSNKVTEKGKDVELRCDPISGHTALYWYRQSLGQGLEFLIYFQGNSAPDKSGLPSDRFSAERTGGSVSTLTIQRTQQEDSAVYLCASSPVGRPTDTQYFGPGTRLTVL.

This clonotype was observed a few times. The chain employs TRBV7-8 and TRBJ2-1; weak D call: TRBD2 (6 bases). CDR1 is SGHVS, CDR2 FQNEAQ, per germline. With 5 bases removed from V and 4 bases from J, the gap between germline ends came to 15 bases. The CDR3 has 15 amino acids. CDR3 sequence: CASSASGTPYNEQFF. The CDR3 region has the DNA TGTGCCAGCAGCGCCTCTGGGACTCCGTACAATGAGCAGTTCTTC. The full variable domain, its missing parts supplied by reference TRBV7-8 and TRBJ2-1, is GAGVSQSPRYKVAKRGQDVALRCDPISGHVSLFWYQQALGQGPEFLTYFQNEAQLDKSGLPSDRFFAERPEGSVSTLKIQRTQQEDSAVYLCASSASGTPYNEQFFGPGTRLTVL.

The sample holds a few counts of this clonotype. The chain uses TRBV2 and TRBJ2-7, with D possibly TRBD1 on 5 matching bases. The CDR3 totals 15 residues. Deletions cut 2 bases from V and 1 base from J, with 12 bases between. CDR1 and CDR2 from the germline V gene are SNHLY and FYNNEI. The CDR3 here is CASSESPAGSYEQYV. The CDR3 DNA reads as TGTGCCAGCAGTGAAAGCCCGGCAGGGTCCTACGAGCAGTACGTC.

This clonotype was recorded many times. V gene TRBV24-1 combines with J gene TRBJ2-3, with 7 bases identical to TRBD1. The CDR3 is 14 residues long. The J segment lost 5 bases and the V segment lost 2 bases, leaving 3 bases of the junction unmatched. Germline CDR1 reads KGHDR; CDR2 reads SFDVKD. The CDR3 is CATSDWAGGDTQYF. DNA of the CDR3: TGTGCCACCAGTGATTGGGCAGGGGGAGATACGCAGTATTTT.

The CDR3 DNA sequence: TGTGCCAGCAGCGCCTTACTAGCGGGAGTGACAGATACGCAGTATTTT. This codes for CASSALLAGVTDTQYF. The chain is built from TRBV9 and TRBJ2-3, with TRBD2 identical over 11 bases. The CDR3 contains 16 residues. V lost 3 bases, J lost 3 bases, and 6 bases stayed unmatched. CDR1 is SGDLS and CDR2 is YYNGEE in the germline V gene. Combining the CDR3 with reference TRBV9 and TRBJ2-3 gives the whole variable domain DSGVTQTPKHLITATGQRVTLRCSPRSGDLSVYWYQQSLDQGLQFLIQYYNGEERAKGNILERFSAQQFPDLHSELNLSSLELGDSALYFCASSALLAGVTDTQYFGPGTRLTVL.

This clonotype was observed many times. The rearrangement links TRBV5-5 to TRBJ2-1, with TRBD1 matching 7 bases. The CDR3 runs 15 residues. The germline gives CDR1 SGHKS, CDR2 YYEKEE (reference sequence). The J segment lost 3 bases and the V segment lost 0 bases, leaving 3 bases of the junction unmatched. The CDR3 loop is CASSLAQGDYNEQFF. DNA for the CDR3: TGTGCCAGCAGCTTGGCCCAGGGGGACTACAATGAGCAGTTCTTC.

The chain employs TRBV5-5 and TRBJ2-3; D remains unclear. Germline CDR1 is SGHKS and CDR2 is YYEKEE (reference sequence). The CDR3 contains 16 residues. The V end was cut by 1 base, the J end by 3 bases, with 15 bases between. As DNA, the CDR3 is TGTGCCAGCAGCTTGCGAGACGAAGGAAGAACAGATACGCAGTATTTT. This codes for CASSLRDEGRTDTQYF.

This clonotype has more than one count but fewer than ten. The rearrangement joins TRBV25-1 to TRBJ2-1; TRBD2 might be the D (5 bases). CDR3 length: 16 residues. The germline V gene has CDR1 MGHDK and CDR2 SYGVNS. V lost 4 bases and J 2 bases, leaving 15 bases between the germline ends. For the CDR3, the DNA is TGTGCCAGCAGTGTCCGGGCTACTAGACCCTACAATGAGCAGTTCTTC. It specifies CASSVRATRPYNEQFF.

The table lists this clonotype with many counts. The chain combines TRBV5-1 with TRBJ2-1; 8 bases fit TRBD1. V was pared by 3 bases and J by 9 bases, with 14 bases of the junction left unmatched. The CDR3 length is 16 residues. CDR1 is SGHRS, CDR2 YFSETQ, per germline. CDR3 DNA sequence: TGCGCCAGCAGCTCCGGACAGGGAGTCAATTTGAGTGAGCAGTTCTTC. Encoded protein: CASSSGQGVNLSEQFF.

The chain has TRBV4-3 and TRBJ2-1, with D possibly called TRBD1 or TRBD2 (6 bases each). The germline V and J ends were trimmed by 2 bases and 0 bases, with 11 bases remaining between them. The CDR3 runs 16 residues. Looked up from germline, CDR1 is LGHNA and CDR2 is YSLEER. This CDR3 is CASSQRGESSYNEQFF. The CDR3 DNA follows: TGCGCCAGCAGCCAAAGGGGGGAGAGCTCCTACAATGAGCAGTTCTTC.

The chain couples TRBV29-1 to TRBJ2-7; maybe TRBD1 (6 bases). Looked up from germline, CDR1 is SQVTM and CDR2 is ANQGSEA. Trimming took off 6 bases at V and 3 bases at J, with 15 bases between the two ends. The CDR3 is made up of 13 amino acids. The CDR3 loop reads CSVGQRGDYEQYF. The CDR3 DNA reads as TGCAGCGTCGGACAGAGGGGTGACTACGAGCAGTACTTC.

The J gene is TRBJ2-1, the V gene TRBV12-3 or TRBV12-4; D ambiguous. V lost 1 base and J 0 bases, leaving 10 bases between the germline ends. CDR3 length equals 16 residues. CDR3 sequence (DNA): TGTGCCAGCAGTTTAGAAGACATATACTCCTACAATGAGCAGTTCTTC. It is translated as CASSLEDIYSYNEQFF.

This clonotype was detected many times. The chain couples TRBV6-2 or TRBV6-3 to TRBJ2-1; no firm D call. V lost 6 bases, J lost 3 bases, and 15 bases lay in between. From germline, CDR1 is MNHEY and CDR2 SVGEGT. The CDR3 spans 15 residues. CDR3 protein: CASRPPPGLYNEQFF. The CDR3 DNA is TGTGCCAGCAGACCCCCTCCGGGCCTCTACAATGAGCAGTTCTTC.

This clonotype was seen a handful of times. The chain uses TRBV20-1 and TRBJ2-3, with 13 bases fitting TRBD2. The CDR3 has 17 residues. The ends lost 6 bases at V and 1 base at J; junction bases unmatched: 10. The germline CDR1 and CDR2 sequences are DFQATT and SNEGSKA (reference sequence). The CDR3 spells CSALLAGGPVRTDTQYF. CDR3 nucleotides: TGCAGTGCCTTACTAGCGGGAGGGCCTGTTCGCACAGATACGCAGTATTTT.